The entry below describes one T cell receptor (beta chain). The antigen remains undetermined. This record comes from a study of vaccination effects on CD4 cells after COVID-19. Germline V gene lookup returns CDR1 MDHEN and CDR2 SYDVKM. CDR3 length: 15 residues. Unmatched junction bases numbered 5, after V lost 3 bases and J lost 2 bases. Pools of viral peptides were used by the ViraFEST assay to expand antigen-specific CD4+ T cells ahead of sequencing. Isolating CD4+ T cells followed approximately ten days of culture. Two-dose vaccination with either BNT162b2 or mRNA-1273 was given to the participants. Only in-frame clones appear in the TCRdb table, and some are missing; sequencing was by immunoSEQ multiplex PCR. The sample consists of tens of thousands of clones, roughly 76% of them appearing once.

The J gene is TRBJ1-2, the V gene TRBV28, with 8 bases that match TRBD1. Specimen: CD4+ T cells from PBMCs cultured with SARS-CoV-2 spike peptides, collected after COVID-19 vaccination. The TCR comes from a human donor who received a COVID-19 vaccine. Some clones in this sample may be carry-over from other donors' samples. CDR3: CASSFVDRANYGYTF. In DNA, the CDR3 is TGTGCCAGCAGTTTTGTGGACAGGGCCAACTATGGCTACACCTTC.